The 15 T cell receptor beta chains below all came from one sample that was sequenced in a study of cytotoxic CD8 clonotypes in ibrutinib-treated CLL. Assay used: immunoSEQ multiplex PCR; TCRdb lists only in-frame clones, some missing. Here the sample spans approximately 130,000 clones, 80% to 90% being singletons. Sample: PBMCs, taken after 24 months of ibrutinib treatment. These receptors came from a human donor with chronic lymphocytic leukemia.

Only one count was recorded for this clone. The chain has TRBV6-1 and TRBJ2-6; D is undetermined. The V end was cut by 8 bases, the J end by 4 bases, with 9 bases between. This CDR3 is 13 amino acids long. The germline gives CDR1 MNHNS, CDR2 SASEGT. The CDR3 DNA follows: TGTGCCAGCGTGTTGGGAGGGGCCAACGTCCTGACTTTC. Protein sequence: CASVLGGANVLTF.

The gene calls are TRBV4-3 and TRBJ1-1, with 9 bases fitting TRBD1. Trimming cost V 5 bases and J 5 bases; bases outside gene matches: 3. This CDR3 contains 13 residues. Per germline, CDR1 LGHNA and CDR2 YSLEER. As DNA, the CDR3 is TGCGCCAGCAGCTACGGGACAGGGACTGAAGCTTTCTTT. Protein sequence: CASSYGTGTEAFF.

This clone appeared once. The chain joins TRBV6-1 to TRBJ1-4; D call uncertain. Germline V CDR1 and CDR2: MNHNS, SASEGT. This CDR3 comprises 14 residues. V was pared by 3 bases and J by 4 bases, with 9 bases between. CDR3 sequence reads: CASSDGWGNEKLFF. The CDR3 DNA follows: TGTGCCAGCAGTGATGGCTGGGGTAATGAAAAACTGTTTTTT.

V and J are TRBV5-5 and TRBJ2-3, with D perhaps matching TRBD1 or TRBD2 (5 bases each). Germline V CDR1 and CDR2: SGHKS, YYEKEE (reference sequence). V gave up 0 bases and J gave up 6 bases, with 14 bases separating them. The CDR3 runs 15 residues. The CDR3 DNA sequence: TGTGCCAGCAGCTTGGTGGGACGGACGAGCGATACGCAGTATTTT. Translation: CASSLVGRTSDTQYF.

The chain is built from TRBV7-6 and TRBJ2-7, with 7 bases matching TRBD1. The V segment lost 8 bases and the J segment 3 bases; nucleotides outside the gene matches: 13. The germline CDR1 and CDR2 sequences are SGHVS and FNYEAQ. The CDR3 is 15 residues long. This CDR3 is CASGDVRQGIYEQYF. The CDR3 DNA follows: TGTGCCAGCGGAGACGTGCGACAGGGAATCTACGAGCAGTACTTC.

V is TRBV5-6 and J is TRBJ1-3; D is unclear. The CDR3 loop spans 14 amino acids. The V end was cut by 0 bases, the J end by 3 bases, with 7 bases between. Germline-derived CDR1 and CDR2 are SGHDT and YYEEEE. For the CDR3, the DNA is TGTGCCAGCAGCTTGGGACTATTTGGAAACACCATATATTTT. Translated: CASSLGLFGNTIYF.

The chain is built from TRBV7-2 and TRBJ1-2; D is undetermined. CDR1 is SGHTA and CDR2 is FQGNSA in the germline V gene. Trimming stripped 10 bases from V and 2 bases from J, with 17 bases between. CDR3 length equals 14 residues. The CDR3 reads CATKVGSLNYGYTF. CDR3 bases: TGTGCCACCAAGGTGGGGAGTCTCAACTATGGCTACACCTTC.

V is TRBV9 and J is TRBJ2-3; 7 bases align to TRBD2. V lost 0 bases, J lost 5 bases, and 9 bases stayed unmatched. Germline V lookup: CDR1 SGDLS, CDR2 YYNGEE. This CDR3 contains 16 residues. The CDR3 sequence: CASSVVGAGVEDTQYF. As DNA, the CDR3 is TGTGCCAGCAGCGTAGTTGGTGCGGGGGTCGAAGATACGCAGTATTTT.

The gene calls are TRBV6-1 and TRBJ1-2; D is unclear. The CDR3 covers 13 residues. Germline V CDR1 and CDR2: MNHNS, SASEGT. V dropped 2 bases and J dropped 3 bases, with 7 bases sitting between them. The CDR3 DNA is TGTGCCAGCAGTGAATCGGGATACTATGGCTACACCTTC. Translating gives CASSESGYYGYTF.

The CDR3 nucleotides are TGTGCCAGCAGGGCAGGGGGAGATAACTATGGCTACACCTTC. Encoded protein: CASRAGGDNYGYTF. V and J are TRBV6-6 and TRBJ1-2, with TRBD1 identical over 7 bases. Germline assignment: CDR1 MNHNY and CDR2 SVGAGI (reference sequence). V lost 6 bases, J lost 1 base, and 5 bases stayed unmatched. The CDR3 totals 14 residues.

The V and J genes are TRBV29-1 and TRBJ1-2; perhaps TRBD1 as D (5 bases). The V end lost 5 bases, the J end lost 4 bases, and 14 bases lay between the germline ends. Germline V gene lookup returns CDR1 SQVTM and CDR2 ANQGSEA. The length of the CDR3 is 13 residues. CDR3 in DNA: TGCAGCGTTCGTGACAGACTGTTCTATGGCTACACCTTC. It specifies CSVRDRLFYGYTF.

The chain employs TRBV18 and TRBJ2-2; no clear D gene. The CDR3 has 13 residues. Trimming stripped 5 bases from V and 1 base from J, with 5 bases between. From germline, CDR1 is KGHSH and CDR2 LQKENI. The CDR3 protein is CASSSGNTGELFF. In nucleotides, the CDR3 is TGTGCCAGCTCATCGGGGAACACCGGGGAGCTGTTTTTT.

The chain combines TRBV10-3 with TRBJ2-7, with a weak D call TRBD1 (6 bases). Germline V lookup: CDR1 ENHRY, CDR2 SYGVKD. CDR3 length equals 13 residues. Deletions cut 8 bases from V and 7 bases from J, with 18 bases between. For the CDR3, the DNA is TGTGCCATCTCCGAACAGGGACCCAGGGAGCAGTACTTC. It codes for CAISEQGPREQYF.

J is TRBJ2-3 and V is TRBV9; TRBD2 matches at 14 bases. Germline CDR1 is SGDLS and CDR2 is YYNGEE. This CDR3 is built from 18 residues. V shed 0 bases, J shed 3 bases, and the junction held 6 bases outside the gene matches. CDR3 DNA: TGTGCCAGCAGCGTAGCCCTGCGGACTAGCGGGGGGACAGATACGCAGTATTTT. It encodes CASSVALRTSGGTDTQYF.

The CDR3 DNA reads as TGTGCCAGCAGCACCAGACGGAGGGGGATAGGCAATGAGCAGTTCTTC. It yields the protein CASSTRRRGIGNEQFF. V is TRBV7-2 and J is TRBJ2-1, with D perhaps TRBD1 or TRBD2 (6 bases each). The CDR3 is 16 amino acids. Trimming took 5 bases from V and 6 from J, leaving 20 bases between them. Germline CDR1 and CDR2: SGHTA and FQGNSA. The full variable domain, rest sourced from reference TRBV7-2 and TRBJ2-1, is GAGVSQSPSNKVTEKGKDVELRCDPISGHTALYWYRQSLGQGLEFLIYFQGNSAPDKSGLPSDRFSAERTGGSVSTLTIQRTQQEDSAVYLCASSTRRRGIGNEQFFGPGTRLTVL.